The 18 T cell receptor beta chains in this list originate from one sample, sequenced in a study of type 1 regulatory T cells. Their antigens remain unidentified. TCRdb re-derived calls from the reads in MiXCR, one entry per CDR3 protein. The data show roughly 71,000 distinct CDR3 sequences, about 69% seen once. What was sequenced was cultured T cells, either the whole culture or a sorted T cell fraction (not recorded which). As to subset: Tr1-enriched cell product generated in vitro against host alloantigens. The receptors derive from a human donor in good health.

This clonotype was observed a handful of times. The rearrangement uses TRBV18 and TRBJ1-2; D not resolved. The germline V gene encodes CDR1 KGHSH and CDR2 LQKENI. Trimming removed 2 bases from V and 4 bases from J, with 8 bases in between. The CDR3 is 13 residues long. CDR3 protein: CASSPGESYGYTF. CDR3 bases: TGTGCCAGCTCACCAGGGGAGAGCTATGGCTACACCTTC.

This clonotype was picked up a small number of times. The chain uses TRBV2 and TRBJ2-3, with D possibly being TRBD1 or TRBD2 (5 bases each). Germline values: CDR1 SNHLY, CDR2 FYNNEI. V lost 9 bases and J lost 2, with 15 bases in between. The CDR3 loop spans 14 amino acids. The CDR3: CASTGTSATDTQYF. In DNA, the CDR3 is TGTGCCAGTACTGGGACGTCCGCCACAGATACGCAGTATTTT.

In its sample, this clonotype was seen many times. J is TRBJ1-1 and V is TRBV6-1, with TRBD1 matching 8 bases. This CDR3 spans 15 amino acids. V dropped 8 bases and J dropped 0; count of bases not matched to a gene: 8. Germline V gives CDR1 MNHNS, CDR2 SASEGT. CDR3 coding DNA: TGTGCCAGCGGGATAGCACAGGGGGTGAACACTGAAGCTTTCTTT. Its protein is CASGIAQGVNTEAFF.

The genes are TRBV9 and TRBJ2-1, with TRBD2 identical over 7 bases. The CDR3 has 15 residues. From germline, CDR1 is SGDLS and CDR2 YYNGEE. V shed 0 bases and J 4 bases; nucleotides not matched to a gene: 4. CDR3: CASSVEGLPYNEQFF. The CDR3 bases are TGTGCCAGCAGCGTAGAGGGACTACCTTACAATGAGCAGTTCTTC.

The genes are TRBV6-1 and TRBJ2-3, with D uncertain. Trimming pared 3 bases from V and 4 bases from J, leaving 14 bases between. CDR1 and CDR2 (germline): MNHNS, SASEGT. This CDR3 region has 15 residues. The CDR3 is CASSDLEGLSDTQYF. The CDR3 nucleotides read TGTGCCAGCAGTGACCTTGAAGGGTTATCAGATACGCAGTATTTT.

The gene calls are TRBV7-2 and TRBJ2-4; weak D call: TRBD2 (7 bases). The CDR3 spans 14 residues. Germline V gene sequence: CDR1 SGHTA, CDR2 FQGNSA. V was cut by 2 bases and J by 6 bases, with 11 bases left in between. CDR3 sequence reads: CASSLLGGGNIQYF. DNA for the CDR3: TGTGCCAGCAGCTTACTGGGAGGGGGAAACATTCAGTACTTC.

The rearrangement links TRBV27 to TRBJ2-4; D not resolved. The V end was cut by 4 bases, the J end by 6 bases, with 19 bases between. CDR1 and CDR2 from the germline V gene are MNHEY and SMNVEV (reference sequence). The CDR3 totals 16 residues. The CDR3 DNA is TGTGCCAGCAGTTCAACATCCATTCCTCCGACAAACATTCAGTACTTC. It is translated as CASSSTSIPPTNIQYF.

This clonotype came up a few times. The rearrangement uses TRBV20-1 and TRBJ2-1; 13 bases align to TRBD2. Germline values: CDR1 DFQATT, CDR2 SNEGSKA (reference sequence). The CDR3 sequence is 13 residues long. V shed 8 bases, J shed 8 bases, and the junction held 6 bases outside the gene matches. CDR3 amino acids: CSFGLAGAYEQFF. CDR3 nucleotides: TGCAGTTTCGGACTAGCGGGGGCCTATGAGCAGTTCTTC.

The chain recombines TRBV15 with TRBJ2-3; 10 bases agree with TRBD2. Per the germline V gene, CDR1 is LNHNV and CDR2 is YYDKDF (reference sequence). V shed 2 bases, J shed 2 bases, and the junction held 4 bases outside the gene matches. The length of the CDR3 is 16 residues. The CDR3 coding sequence is TGTGCCACCAGCAGAACAACTAGCGGGAACACAGATACGCAGTATTTT. Translating it yields CATSRTTSGNTDTQYF. Supplemented by reference TRBV15 and TRBJ2-3, the full variable domain reads DAMVIQNPRYQVTQFGKPVTLSCSQTLNHNVMYWYQQKSSQAPKLLFHYYDKDFNNEADTPDNFQSRRPNTSFCFLDIRSPGLGDTAMYLCATSRTTSGNTDTQYFGPGTRLTVL.

The V call is TRBV5-4, the J call TRBJ1-1, with D unclear. This CDR3 has 13 residues. CDR1 SGHNT and CDR2 YYREEE come from the germline V gene (reference sequence). Trimming shortened V by 3 bases and J by 1 base, and 7 bases separated the two germline ends. The CDR3 reads CASSSHRNTEAFF. CDR3 nucleotide sequence: TGTGCCAGCAGCTCCCATCGGAACACTGAAGCTTTCTTT. Full variable domain (rest looked up from reference TRBV5-4 and TRBJ1-1): ETGVTQSPTHLIKTRGQQVTLRCSSQSGHNTVSWYQQALGQGPQFIFQYYREEENGRGNFPPRFSGLQFPNYSSELNVNALELDDSALYLCASSSHRNTEAFFGQGTRLTVV.

This chain links TRBV12-3 or TRBV12-4 with TRBJ2-3; tentative D call: TRBD2 (6 bases). This CDR3 comprises 17 residues. Trimming shortened V by 3 bases and J by 2 bases, and 18 bases separated the two germline ends. CDR3 nucleotides: TGTGCCAGCAGTTTCAGCCTGTGGCGGGGACCCACAGATACGCAGTATTTT. Translated, it gives CASSFSLWRGPTDTQYF.

The rearrangement links TRBV6-6 to TRBJ1-1; D call uncertain. This CDR3 contains 11 residues. From germline, CDR1 is MNHNY and CDR2 SVGAGI (reference sequence). Deletions cut 0 bases from V and 10 bases from J, with 6 bases between. The CDR3 is CASSYSDTAFF. The CDR3 DNA reads as TGTGCCAGCAGTTACTCTGATACAGCTTTCTTT.

Only one count was recorded for this clonotype. The chain has TRBV6-2 or TRBV6-3 and TRBJ1-5; D is possibly TRBD1 (5 bases). Per germline, CDR1 MNHEY and CDR2 SVGEGT. The CDR3 consists of 15 residues. V was cut by 6 bases and J by 2 bases, with 14 bases left in between. The CDR3 loop reads CASRRQGGGNQPQHF. The CDR3 nucleotides are TGTGCCAGCAGAAGGCAGGGTGGAGGCAATCAGCCCCAGCATTTT.

V and J are TRBV20-1 and TRBJ2-2; D unclear. The CDR3 has 15 amino acids. Germline assignment: CDR1 DFQATT and CDR2 SNEGSKA (reference sequence). The V end lost 3 bases, the J end lost 1 base, and 12 bases lay between the germline ends. The CDR3 bases are TGCAGTGCTAGTTCCCCGGGTCAGAACACCGGGGAGCTGTTTTTT. Translation gives CSASSPGQNTGELFF.

The chain recombines TRBV5-1 with TRBJ1-2; a possible D gene is TRBD1 (5 bases). CDR1 and CDR2 (germline): SGHRS, YFSETQ. V was cut by 0 bases and J by 0 bases, with 9 bases left in between. The CDR3 runs to 15 residues. The CDR3 sequence is CASSLEAGTNYGYTF. Here the CDR3 DNA reads TGCGCCAGCAGCTTGGAGGCAGGGACTAACTATGGCTACACCTTC.

The J gene is TRBJ2-1, the V gene TRBV12-5; 7 bases fit TRBD2. Germline values: CDR1 LGHNT, CDR2 FRNRAP. Trimming removed 3 bases from V and 13 bases from J; junction bases left unmatched: 6. The CDR3 is 12 amino acids. CDR3 bases: TGTGCTAGTGGTTTCTCCCTAGCGGTTCAGTTCTTC. Its translation is CASGFSLAVQFF.

The chain is built from TRBV25-1 and TRBJ2-2; 9 bases map to TRBD1. The CDR3 runs 16 residues. Germline V CDR1 and CDR2: MGHDK, SYGVNS. The junction had 4 bases not matched to a gene; V was cut back by 2 bases and J by 3 bases. The DNA of the CDR3 is TGTGCCAGCAGTGAAGTAAGACAGGGGGACACCGGGGAGCTGTTTTTT. Protein: CASSEVRQGDTGELFF.

The chain couples TRBV7-2 to TRBJ2-3; no firm D call. This CDR3 spans 11 amino acids. The ends were cut back, 3 bases at V and 6 bases at J, with 4 bases in the middle. CDR1 and CDR2 (germline): SGHTA, FQGNSA. The CDR3 nucleotides read TGTGCCAGCAGCTTGTCTGATACGCAGTATTTT. It specifies CASSLSDTQYF.